A single sample gave rise to the 27 T cell receptor beta chains below, sequenced in a study of shared clonotypes between healthy human individuals. Assay: immunoSEQ multiplex PCR; the TCRdb copy retains only in-frame clones and omits some. The table shows some 2,100,000 clones, with 95% occurring only once. The sample taken for sequencing was naive CD4+ T cells sorted from blood. Subset reported: CD45RA+ positively selected. Receptors originate from a man in his late teens or twenties in good health.

This clone showed up just a few times. Other DNA sequences from this sample encode an identical CDR3 as well. The chain is built from TRBV27 and TRBJ1-6, with D hard to call. Germline V gene lookup returns CDR1 MNHEY and CDR2 SMNVEV (reference sequence). Trimming stripped 6 bases from V and 9 bases from J, with 9 bases between. This CDR3 contains 12 residues. Written as DNA, the CDR3 is TGTGCCAGCAGCCTGTTGGGTTCACCCCTCCACTTT. Its protein product is CASSLLGSPLHF.

About this clone: Other DNA sequences in the sample encode the same CDR3. The chain couples TRBV6-5 to TRBJ2-3; tentative D call: TRBD1 (5 bases). V shed 6 bases and J shed 6 bases, with 10 bases lying between them. CDR3 length equals 12 residues. Per germline, CDR1 MNHEY and CDR2 SVGAGI. The CDR3 nucleotides read TGTGCCAGCAGGTCGGCAGGGGATACGCAGTATTTT. This codes for CASRSAGDTQYF.

V and J are TRBV2 and TRBJ2-1; D is uncertain. CDR1 and CDR2 (germline): SNHLY, FYNNEI. V was trimmed by 1 base and J by 13 bases, leaving 8 bases between them. CDR3 length: 11 amino acids. The CDR3 bases are TGTGCCAGCAGTGAAGAGCGAACCCAGTTCTTC. This sequence encodes CASSEERTQFF.

V and J are TRBV9 and TRBJ1-6; D is undetermined. The CDR3 is 14 residues long. The germline V gene encodes CDR1 SGDLS and CDR2 YYNGEE. The V and J ends lost 0 bases and 9 bases respectively, with 10 bases between them. In DNA form, the CDR3 reads TGTGCCAGCAGCGTAGAACTGATAGGTTCACCCCTCCACTTT. It is translated as CASSVELIGSPLHF.

V usage is TRBV27 and J usage is TRBJ2-7, with D unclear. The germline V and J ends were trimmed by 3 bases and 2 bases, with 14 bases remaining between them. This CDR3 has 15 residues. The V gene's germline CDR1 is MNHEY and CDR2 SMNVEV (reference sequence). CDR3 region: CASSLDPSPTYEQYF. Here the CDR3 DNA reads TGTGCCAGCAGTTTGGACCCCTCCCCAACCTACGAGCAGTACTTC.

The chain links TRBV5-1 to TRBJ1-6, with D possibly matching TRBD1 (6 bases). Germline assignment: CDR1 SGHRS and CDR2 YFSETQ. This CDR3 is built from 17 residues. Trimming removed 4 bases from V and 0 bases from J, with 14 bases in between. CDR3 protein: CASSPGAINSYNSPLHF. The CDR3 region has the DNA TGCGCCAGCAGCCCGGGGGCAATCAACTCCTATAATTCACCCCTCCACTTT.

The CDR3 loop reads CAWRDRGNTEAFF. The CDR3 bases are TGTGCCTGGAGAGACAGGGGGAACACTGAAGCTTTCTTT. The V gene is TRBV30, the J gene TRBJ1-1, with 8 bases that match TRBD1. This CDR3 has 13 amino acids. Per germline, CDR1 GTSNPN and CDR2 SVGIG (reference sequence). Unmatched junction bases numbered 1, after V lost 3 bases and J lost 1 base.

Here the CDR3 reads CASSSDGNSGNTIYF. Written as DNA, the CDR3 is TGCGCCAGCAGCTCCGACGGTAACTCTGGAAACACCATATATTTT. The chain uses TRBV5-1 and TRBJ1-3; D uncertain. CDR3 length: 15 amino acids. V lost 3 bases and J 0 bases, leaving 10 bases between the germline ends. In germline, CDR1 is SGHRS, CDR2 YFSETQ.

This clone occurred once. The gene calls are TRBV6-1 and TRBJ1-6; no reliable D call. The CDR3 spans 12 residues. V lost 3 bases and J 7 bases, leaving 4 bases between the germline ends. The V gene's germline CDR1 is MNHNS and CDR2 SASEGT. The CDR3 DNA sequence: TGTGCCAGCAGTGAGACGAATTCACCCCTCCACTTT. Translation: CASSETNSPLHF.

This clone turned up a few times. This chain joins TRBV29-1 and TRBJ1-5, with D unresolved. Germline CDR1 is SQVTM and CDR2 is ANQGSEA. The CDR3 is 14 residues long. The V and J ends lost 6 bases and 3 bases respectively, with 15 bases between them. This chain's CDR3 is CSVPNCWYNQPQHF. The CDR3 nucleotides read TGCAGCGTCCCCAACTGTTGGTACAATCAGCCCCAGCATTTT.

J is TRBJ1-6 and V is TRBV6-1; possible D gene TRBD1, 6 bases. Trimming removed 8 bases at V and 7 bases at J, with 15 bases between. Germline values: CDR1 MNHNS, CDR2 SASEGT. The CDR3 length is 14 residues. CDR3 sequence reads: CASSTGSGNSPLHF. For the CDR3, the DNA is TGTGCCAGCTCTACAGGGTCGGGAAATTCACCCCTCCACTTT.

The chain uses TRBV9 and TRBJ1-3; D not certain. Germline CDR1 reads SGDLS; CDR2 reads YYNGEE. The CDR3 has 13 residues. Trimming took 2 bases from V and 3 from J, leaving 6 bases between them. The CDR3 DNA sequence: TGTGCCAGCAGCGTGCAGGATGGAAACACCATATATTTT. It specifies CASSVQDGNTIYF.

The CDR3: CASSFLDSNYGYTF. The CDR3 DNA sequence: TGTGCCAGCAGTTTCCTAGACAGTAACTATGGCTACACCTTC. This chain joins TRBV27 and TRBJ1-2, with TRBD1 as a possible D gene (5 bases). V lost 3 bases, J lost 1 base, and 9 bases lay in between. The germline CDR1 and CDR2 sequences are MNHEY and SMNVEV (reference sequence). The CDR3 is 14 residues long.

This chain uses TRBV29-1 with TRBJ1-1; D gene uncertain. The CDR3 is 13 residues long. V was shortened by 5 bases and J by 0 bases, with 10 bases between the two germline ends. The germline V gene has CDR1 SQVTM and CDR2 ANQGSEA. The CDR3 DNA is TGCAGCGTTAGCGGGGTCATGAACACTGAAGCTTTCTTT. It specifies CSVSGVMNTEAFF.

The V call is TRBV9, the J call TRBJ1-4, with 8 nucleotides matching TRBD1. V lost 4 bases to trimming and J lost 7 bases; unmatched junction nucleotides: 9. The CDR3 sequence is 15 residues long. CDR1 is SGDLS, CDR2 YYNGEE, per germline. Here the CDR3 DNA reads TGTGCCAGCAGCAGAAGGACAGGGACGGGTGAAAAACTGTTTTTT. Translating gives CASSRRTGTGEKLFF.

The chain combines TRBV4-1 with TRBJ2-3; weak D call: TRBD2 (6 bases). Germline loops: CDR1 MGHRA, CDR2 YSYEKL. The CDR3 covers 18 residues. V lost 0 bases and J lost 2, with 18 bases in between. The CDR3 region has the DNA TGCGCCAGCAGCCAAGAACTGGGGAGCGGGTACTCCACAGATACGCAGTATTTT. Protein: CASSQELGSGYSTDTQYF.

The rearrangement uses TRBV18 and TRBJ2-7; D assignment may be TRBD1 or TRBD2 (5 bases each). Germline CDR1 reads KGHSH; CDR2 reads LQKENI. Trimming took off 6 bases at V and 3 bases at J, with 15 bases between the two ends. The length of the CDR3 is 14 residues. The CDR3 bases are TGTGCCAGCTCGACGGGACGATCGGGCTACGAGCAGTACTTC. Encoded protein: CASSTGRSGYEQYF.

The chain couples TRBV18 to TRBJ2-3; maybe TRBD1 (6 bases). Per the germline V gene, CDR1 is KGHSH and CDR2 is LQKENI. The CDR3 loop spans 13 amino acids. V lost 4 bases and J lost 6, with 11 bases in between. This CDR3 reads CASSRPQGDTQYF. CDR3 in DNA: TGTGCCAGCTCACGGCCCCAGGGGGATACGCAGTATTTT.

The chain joins TRBV19 to TRBJ2-6; D could derive from TRBD1 or TRBD2 (5 bases each). The CDR3 has 17 residues. Between the trimmed V and J ends, which lost 5 bases and 2 bases, there was a span of 16 bases. Germline CDR1 and CDR2: LNHDA and SQIVND (reference sequence). The CDR3 sequence is CASSPGTPLTGANVLTF. In DNA form, the CDR3 reads TGTGCCAGTAGTCCAGGGACCCCTCTTACTGGGGCCAACGTCCTGACTTTC.

The chain links TRBV14 to TRBJ2-5, with D tentatively TRBD1 or TRBD2 (5 bases each). Trimming took 4 bases from V and 5 from J, leaving 17 bases between them. This CDR3 comprises 15 residues. Germline CDR1 reads SGHDN; CDR2 reads FVKESK. CDR3 DNA sequence: TGTGCCAGCAGCCGAACCCGGGGCCTGAGGGAGACCCAGTACTTC. The encoded protein is CASSRTRGLRETQYF.

This chain links TRBV10-3 with TRBJ2-7, with a tentative D call TRBD2 (5 bases). The germline V gene has CDR1 ENHRY and CDR2 SYGVKD. The CDR3 loop spans 15 amino acids. V was cut by 2 bases and J by 0 bases, with 11 bases left in between. This CDR3 reads CAISEGAEASYEQYF. CDR3 bases: TGTGCCATCAGTGAGGGCGCGGAGGCCTCCTACGAGCAGTACTTC.

This chain connects TRBV2 to TRBJ2-3; TRBD1 aligns across 9 bases. V dropped 6 bases and J dropped 6; count of bases not matched to a gene: 7. Germline CDR1 and CDR2: SNHLY and FYNNEI. The CDR3 has 14 amino acids. CDR3: CASRARQGVDTQYF. The CDR3, as DNA: TGTGCCAGCAGGGCGAGACAGGGGGTGGATACGCAGTATTTT.

The chain couples TRBV11-2 to TRBJ2-1, with a possible D match to TRBD1 (6 bases). Deletions cut 0 bases from V and 7 bases from J, with 10 bases between. This CDR3 has 14 amino acids. Germline assignment: CDR1 SGHAT and CDR2 FQNNGV. CDR3 nucleotides: TGTGCCAGCAGCTTAGAGCAGGGGATAAATGAGCAGTTCTTC. Amino acids: CASSLEQGINEQFF.

This chain joins TRBV6-6 and TRBJ2-5; D is perhaps TRBD2 (7 bases). The CDR3 runs to 16 residues. Germline V gives CDR1 MNHNY, CDR2 SVGAGI (reference sequence). With 2 bases removed from V and 5 bases from J, the gap between germline ends came to 18 bases. The CDR3 loop is CASSYQSSGGQETQYF. CDR3 nucleotide sequence: TGTGCCAGCAGTTACCAATCCTCGGGGGGCCAGGAGACCCAGTACTTC.

This chain joins TRBV10-1 and TRBJ2-1; the D gene is possibly TRBD2 (5 bases). The CDR3 totals 14 residues. The V gene lost 4 bases and the J gene lost 5 bases, with 12 bases spanning the gap. The germline gives CDR1 WNHNN, CDR2 SYGVQD (reference sequence). The CDR3 sequence is CASSVGGNDNEQFF. CDR3 coding DNA: TGCGCCAGCAGTGTTGGAGGCAACGACAATGAGCAGTTCTTC.

The V and J genes are TRBV18 and TRBJ1-3, with a tentative D call TRBD1 (6 bases). Germline V gene data show CDR1 as KGHSH and CDR2 as LQKENI. The CDR3 sequence is 16 residues long. Trimming shortened V by 0 bases and J by 3 bases, and 12 bases separated the two germline ends. The CDR3 protein is CASSPPRTVGGNTIYF. The CDR3 region has the DNA TGTGCCAGCTCACCACCCCGGACAGTAGGTGGAAACACCATATATTTT. Full variable domain (rest looked up from reference TRBV18 and TRBJ1-3): NAGVMQNPRHLVRRRGQEARLRCSPMKGHSHVYWYRQLPEEGLKFMVYLQKENIIDESGMPKERFSAEFPKEGPSILRIQQVVRGDSAAYFCASSPPRTVGGNTIYFGEGSWLTVV.

A remark on this clone: Other DNA sequences in the same sample also yield this CDR3. The chain combines TRBV6-5 with TRBJ2-7; perhaps D is TRBD1 or TRBD2 (6 bases each). V dropped 6 bases and J dropped 0 bases, with 15 bases sitting between them. CDR3 length: 15 amino acids. The germline gives CDR1 MNHEY, CDR2 SVGAGI. The CDR3 sequence: CASSRGTSSSYEQYF. The CDR3 DNA sequence: TGTGCCAGCAGCCGCGGGACATCGAGCTCCTACGAGCAGTACTTC.